Below are 27 T cell receptor beta chains sequenced from a single sample in a study of T cells after posttransplantation cyclophosphamide. This table comes from immunoSEQ multiplex PCR, and its TCRdb copy is limited to in-frame clones, with some not included. The repertoire holds tens of thousands of clones, with approximately 98% as singletons. Cells defined as naive were viable CD3+CD4+ or CD3+CD8+ and CCR7+CD45RA+CD45RO-CD95-CD27+CD28+. The specimen sequenced was naive CD4+ T cells sorted from PBMCs. These receptor sequences come from a man in his forties in good health, CMV-negative, and a related stem cell transplant donor.

The J gene is TRBJ2-7, the V gene TRBV18; perhaps TRBD1 as D (5 bases). In germline, CDR1 is KGHSH, CDR2 LQKENI. The CDR3 spans 17 residues. The V and J ends lost 2 bases and 1 base respectively, with 18 bases between them. The CDR3 loop reads CASSPGLGAGDSYEQYF. The DNA for the CDR3 is TGTGCCAGCTCACCAGGGTTAGGGGCTGGTGATTCCTACGAGCAGTACTTC.

The gene calls are TRBV28 and TRBJ2-2; 7 bases agree with TRBD1. There are 14 residues in the CDR3. Germline CDR1 reads MDHEN; CDR2 reads SYDVKM. The J segment lost 3 bases and the V segment lost 6 bases, leaving 4 bases of the junction unmatched. In nucleotides, the CDR3 is TGTGCCAGCAGGGACAGGATTGACACCGGGGAGCTGTTTTTT. Amino acid sequence: CASRDRIDTGELFF.

The rearrangement uses TRBV5-4 and TRBJ2-2; 9 nucleotides line up with TRBD1. The V and J ends lost 4 bases and 4 bases, in that order; junction bases with no gene match: 5. Germline CDR1 and CDR2: SGHNT and YYREEE (reference sequence). This CDR3 is built from 15 residues. DNA for the CDR3: TGTGCCAGCAGCGTGGGACAGGGCCCCACCGGGGAGCTGTTTTTT. It codes for CASSVGQGPTGELFF.

This rearrangement joins TRBV28 to TRBJ1-2; no reliable D call. Germline V CDR1 and CDR2: MDHEN, SYDVKM. There are 11 residues in the CDR3. Written as DNA, the CDR3 is TGTGGTGTTAGTAAGAACTATGGCTACACCTTC. This encodes CGVSKNYGYTF.

The CDR3 DNA reads as TGTGCCAGCAGCCCGCCAGGGGTTGAAAAACTGTTTTTT. This codes for CASSPPGVEKLFF. The chain carries TRBV7-2 and TRBJ1-4; possible D gene TRBD1, 6 bases. Germline V gene sequence: CDR1 SGHTA, CDR2 FQGNSA. The CDR3 sequence is 13 residues long. Trimming took off 5 bases at V and 7 bases at J, with 11 bases between the two ends. Looking up the rest from reference TRBV7-2 and TRBJ1-4 gives the full variable domain: GAGVSQSPSNKVTEKGKDVELRCDPISGHTALYWYRQSLGQGLEFLIYFQGNSAPDKSGLPSDRFSAERTGGSVSTLTIQRTQQEDSAVYLCASSPPGVEKLFFGSGTQLSVL.

J is TRBJ2-3 and V is TRBV7-2, with 7 bases that match TRBD2. Germline V gene data show CDR1 as SGHTA and CDR2 as FQGNSA. J lost 3 bases, V lost 8 bases, and 2 bases had no gene match. This CDR3 has 12 amino acids. CDR3 nucleotides: TGTGCCAGCGGACTAGTAACAGATACGCAGTATTTT. Protein: CASGLVTDTQYF.

The chain couples TRBV28 to TRBJ1-5; possible D gene TRBD1, 5 bases. This CDR3 region has 13 residues. The germline V and J ends were trimmed by 3 bases and 4 bases, with 7 bases remaining between them. Germline CDR1 and CDR2: MDHEN and SYDVKM. CDR3 nucleotides: TGTGCCAGCAGTTTCGGGGGAAATCAGCCCCAGCATTTT. Translated, it gives CASSFGGNQPQHF.

The genes are TRBV30 and TRBJ2-2, with a possible D match to TRBD1 (5 bases). The germline gives CDR1 GTSNPN, CDR2 SVGIG (reference sequence). Trimming stripped 0 bases from V and 7 bases from J, with 9 bases between. This CDR3 contains 13 residues. DNA for the CDR3: TGTGCCTGGAGTGTACAGGTCGTCGGGGAGCTGTTTTTT. Protein product: CAWSVQVVGELFF.

The V gene is TRBV7-8, the J gene TRBJ2-7; D uncertain. This CDR3 has 17 amino acids. V was clipped by 5 bases and J by 4 bases, with 24 bases between them. Germline V gene lookup returns CDR1 SGHVS and CDR2 FQNEAQ. Here the CDR3 DNA reads TGTGCCAGCAGCCGTCCCGCGTCACCCCCGCTCCCATACGAGCAGTACTTC. It translates to CASSRPASPPLPYEQYF. The full variable domain, rest sourced from reference TRBV7-8 and TRBJ2-7, is GAGVSQSPRYKVAKRGQDVALRCDPISGHVSLFWYQQALGQGPEFLTYFQNEAQLDKSGLPSDRFFAERPEGSVSTLKIQRTQQEDSAVYLCASSRPASPPLPYEQYFGPGTRLTVT.

This chain links TRBV28 with TRBJ2-7, with D possibly matching TRBD2 (7 bases). CDR3 length equals 14 residues. Germline V lookup: CDR1 MDHEN, CDR2 SYDVKM. V lost 5 bases and J 0 bases, leaving 11 bases between the germline ends. CDR3 loop: CASSPAGASYEQYF. CDR3 DNA sequence: TGTGCCAGCAGTCCCGCGGGGGCCTCCTACGAGCAGTACTTC.

V usage is TRBV7-2 and J usage is TRBJ2-5; D ambiguous. V was shortened by 5 bases and J by 2 bases, with 9 bases between the two germline ends. The germline CDR1 and CDR2 sequences are SGHTA and FQGNSA. This CDR3 comprises 13 residues. As DNA, the CDR3 is TGTGCCAGCAGCGGCGGCCAGCAAGAGACCCAGTACTTC. It translates to CASSGGQQETQYF.

This chain connects TRBV7-8 to TRBJ2-7; possible D gene TRBD1, 5 bases. V lost 5 bases and J lost 3, with 23 bases in between. CDR3 size: 17 residues. Germline V gene lookup returns CDR1 SGHVS and CDR2 FQNEAQ. The chain's CDR3 is CASSLRSWQGGFYEQYF. The CDR3 DNA reads as TGTGCCAGCAGCCTAAGGAGCTGGCAGGGTGGGTTCTACGAGCAGTACTTC.

This chain joins TRBV15 and TRBJ1-5, with 7 nucleotides matching TRBD1. This CDR3 has 13 residues. Germline V gene data show CDR1 as LNHNV and CDR2 as YYDKDF (reference sequence). J gave up 5 bases and V 3 bases, and 1 base lay outside the gene matches. DNA of the CDR3: TGTGCCACCAGCAGTCAGGGGGATCAGCCCCAGCATTTT. The encoded protein is CATSSQGDQPQHF.

The rearrangement joins TRBV7-2 to TRBJ2-5; 12 positions agree with TRBD2. Germline-derived CDR1 and CDR2 are SGHTA and FQGNSA. V shed 6 bases and J 2 bases; nucleotides not matched to a gene: 4. This CDR3 has 15 residues. CDR3 DNA sequence: TGTGCCAGCAGAAGACTAGCGGGAGCTCAAGAGACCCAGTACTTC. Its translation: CASRRLAGAQETQYF.

The genes are TRBV5-4 and TRBJ2-1, with 7 bases matching TRBD1. The germline V gene has CDR1 SGHNT and CDR2 YYREEE (reference sequence). The CDR3 is made up of 16 amino acids. Losses at the gene ends were 4 bases for V and 0 bases for J; bases not matched to a gene: 7. CDR3 in DNA: TGTGCCAGCAGCACAGGACAGGCCAGCTCCTACAATGAGCAGTTCTTC. It translates to CASSTGQASSYNEQFF.

The chain recombines TRBV6-4 with TRBJ1-2, with 10 bases matching TRBD1. With V trimmed by 6 bases and J by 0 bases, 1 base remained unmatched. The CDR3 is made up of 14 amino acids. The germline V gene encodes CDR1 MRHNA and CDR2 SNTAGT. The CDR3 DNA is TGTGCCAGCAGAGGGACAGGGGCTAACTATGGCTACACCTTC. Its protein is CASRGTGANYGYTF.

The gene calls are TRBV2 and TRBJ1-4; 9 positions match TRBD1. With V trimmed by 7 bases and J by 8 bases, 8 bases remained unmatched. The CDR3 has 14 amino acids. Germline lookup yields CDR1 SNHLY and CDR2 FYNNEI. In DNA, the CDR3 is TGTGCCAGCAACGGACAGGGGAATGGGGAAAAACTGTTTTTT. Translated: CASNGQGNGEKLFF.

V is TRBV6-4 and J is TRBJ2-2, with TRBD1 matching over 9 bases. CDR3 length: 16 amino acids. Germline V CDR1 and CDR2: MRHNA, SNTAGT. The V segment lost 4 bases and the J segment 6 bases; nucleotides outside the gene matches: 9. This CDR3 is CASSASTGGEAGELFF. CDR3 bases: TGTGCCAGCAGTGCCTCGACAGGGGGAGAAGCCGGGGAGCTGTTTTTT.

The rearrangement joins TRBV29-1 to TRBJ2-1; 8 nucleotides line up with TRBD2. Trimming at V came to 7 bases and at J to 8 bases, leaving 13 bases not matched to a gene. CDR3 size: 14 residues. The V gene's germline CDR1 is SQVTM and CDR2 ANQGSEA. The CDR3 DNA reads as TGCAGCGCTTCCCCCAGCGGGAGTTGGTATGAGCAGTTCTTC. Amino acid sequence: CSASPSGSWYEQFF.

The chain couples TRBV4-3 to TRBJ2-3, with D tentatively TRBD2 (5 bases). V lost 1 base, J lost 5 bases, and 13 bases lay in between. The germline CDR1 and CDR2 sequences are LGHNA and YSLEER. The CDR3 has 15 amino acids. The CDR3 loop reads CASSQVSSTVDTQYF. Here the CDR3 DNA reads TGCGCCAGCAGCCAAGTCTCTAGCACCGTAGATACGCAGTATTTT.

The V and J genes are TRBV21-1 and TRBJ1-5; whether TRBD1, the table's D call, matches the DNA was not checked. TRBV21-1 is listed as a pseudogene. The CDR3 extends over 13 amino acids. CDR3 in amino acids: CASPGDRDQPQHF. The CDR3 region has the DNA TGTGCCAGCCCCGGGGACAGAGATCAGCCCCAGCATTTT.

The chain has TRBV10-3 and TRBJ1-1; 7 nucleotides align to TRBD1. Germline V gives CDR1 ENHRY, CDR2 SYGVKD. The junction had 1 base not matched to a gene; V was cut back by 9 bases and J by 3 bases. The CDR3 contains 11 residues. The CDR3 sequence: CAIGTDTEAFF. CDR3 in DNA: TGTGCCATAGGGACAGACACTGAAGCTTTCTTT.

The chain joins TRBV6-6 to TRBJ2-7; perhaps TRBD2 as D (5 bases). V gave up 2 bases and J gave up 3 bases, with 11 bases separating them. The germline V gene encodes CDR1 MNHNY and CDR2 SVGAGI (reference sequence). The CDR3 runs 14 residues. CDR3 nucleotide sequence: TGTGCCAGCAGTTACAAGGGAGCAGGCTACGAGCAGTACTTC. It is translated as CASSYKGAGYEQYF.

This clone has just one count. The chain employs TRBV15 and TRBJ2-5; possible D gene TRBD1, 6 bases. CDR3 length: 14 residues. Germline V gene sequence: CDR1 LNHNV, CDR2 YYDKDF (reference sequence). V was trimmed by 1 base and J by 3 bases, leaving 9 bases between them. CDR3 bases: TGTGCCACCAGCAGAGGGGACACTAAAGAGACCCAGTACTTC. Amino acid sequence: CATSRGDTKETQYF.

The chain couples TRBV18 to TRBJ2-7; 8 bases match TRBD1. Germline V gene lookup returns CDR1 KGHSH and CDR2 LQKENI. This CDR3 has 14 residues. The V gene end was trimmed by 4 bases and the J gene end by 2 bases; junction bases not matched to a gene: 4. CDR3 nucleotides: TGTGCCAGCTCACTAGGGACAGGCACCTACGAGCAGTACTTC. It translates to CASSLGTGTYEQYF.

The chain recombines TRBV15 with TRBJ2-2; 7 bases align to TRBD1. The V gene end was trimmed by 0 bases and the J gene end by 7 bases; junction bases not matched to a gene: 5. The CDR3 is 15 amino acids. Germline V gene lookup returns CDR1 LNHNV and CDR2 YYDKDF (reference sequence). Here the CDR3 reads CATSRDRQGIGELFF. The CDR3 nucleotides read TGTGCCACCAGCAGAGATCGACAGGGAATCGGGGAGCTGTTTTTT.

The chain employs TRBV2 and TRBJ2-1; 8 nucleotides agree with TRBD2. Germline lookup yields CDR1 SNHLY and CDR2 FYNNEI. V dropped 6 bases and J dropped 4; count of bases not matched to a gene: 11. The CDR3 contains 16 residues. This CDR3 is CASSKGVAGIYNEQFF. Written as DNA, the CDR3 is TGTGCCAGCAGCAAAGGGGTAGCGGGAATATACAATGAGCAGTTCTTC.